This T cell receptor beta chain was obtained from a study of CD8+ T cells in alopecia areata. Looking at the study overall: Scoring treated patients' severity relied on the percentage of scalp area affected. Overall study results and limits: Mice showed clearer TCR sharing than patients did, a gap that was possibly HLA-related. Only one nonresponder was present, which leaves the link between baseline CD8+ expansion and response uncertain.

It was cDNA, reverse transcribed from extracted RNA, that served as the sequencing template. TCRdb's copy holds only in-frame clones and misses some; the assay was immunoSEQ multiplex PCR. Found here are roughly 180,000 clones, around 60% of them singletons; the top ten hold 3% to 4%. Treatment meaning: oral pan-JAK inhibitor, 5-10 mg twice daily. The CDR3 spans 14 residues. The V end lost 2 bases, the J end lost 9 bases, and 17 bases lay between the germline ends. CDR1 is GTSNPN, CDR2 SVGIG, per germline (reference sequence). Note on this clone: The antigen is unknown.

This receptor was identified in a human donor with alopecia areata. This specimen was CD4+ T cells sorted from blood, taken at week 4, from a patient treated with tofacitinib. V is TRBV30 and J is TRBJ1-5; no clear D. The CDR3 loop is CAWSRRPRRGPQHF. The CDR3 DNA sequence: TGTGCCTGGAGTAGGCGCCCAAGGAGAGGGCCCCAGCATTTT.